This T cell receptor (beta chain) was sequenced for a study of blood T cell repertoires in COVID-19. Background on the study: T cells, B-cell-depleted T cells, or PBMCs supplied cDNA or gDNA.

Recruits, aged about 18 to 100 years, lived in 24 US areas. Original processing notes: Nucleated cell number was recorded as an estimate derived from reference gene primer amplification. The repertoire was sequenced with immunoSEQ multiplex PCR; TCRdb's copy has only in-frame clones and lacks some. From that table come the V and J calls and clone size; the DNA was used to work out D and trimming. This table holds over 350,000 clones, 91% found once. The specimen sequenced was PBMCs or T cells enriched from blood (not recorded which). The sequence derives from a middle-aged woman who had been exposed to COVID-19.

In DNA, the CDR3 is TGCGCCAGCAGCCACCCCATGGGGGGAACCGGGGCCAACGTCCTGACTTTC. It codes for CASSHPMGGTGANVLTF. The V call is TRBV4-1, the J call TRBJ2-6, with a possible D match to TRBD2 (6 bases). Germline CDR1 reads MGHRA; CDR2 reads YSYEKL. The germline V and J ends were trimmed by 3 bases and 4 bases, with 16 bases remaining between them. The CDR3 sequence is 17 residues long.